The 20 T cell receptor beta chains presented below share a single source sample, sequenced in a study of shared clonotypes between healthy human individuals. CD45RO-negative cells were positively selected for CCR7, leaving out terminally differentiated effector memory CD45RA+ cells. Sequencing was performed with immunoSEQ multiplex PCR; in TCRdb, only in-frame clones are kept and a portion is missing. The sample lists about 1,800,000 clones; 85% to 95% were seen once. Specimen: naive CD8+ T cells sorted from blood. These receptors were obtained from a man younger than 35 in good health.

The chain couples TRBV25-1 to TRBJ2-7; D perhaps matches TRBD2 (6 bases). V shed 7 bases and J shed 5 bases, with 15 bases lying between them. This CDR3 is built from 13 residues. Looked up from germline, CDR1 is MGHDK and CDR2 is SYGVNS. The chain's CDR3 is CASTRAGSDEQYF. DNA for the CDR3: TGTGCCAGCACCAGGGCGGGAAGCGACGAGCAGTACTTC.

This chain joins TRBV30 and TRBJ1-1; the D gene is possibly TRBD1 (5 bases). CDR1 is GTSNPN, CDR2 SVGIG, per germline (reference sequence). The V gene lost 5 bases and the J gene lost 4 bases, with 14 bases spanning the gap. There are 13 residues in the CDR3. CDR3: CAWFSGGGTEAFF. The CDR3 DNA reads TGTGCCTGGTTTTCAGGTGGGGGCACTGAAGCTTTCTTT.

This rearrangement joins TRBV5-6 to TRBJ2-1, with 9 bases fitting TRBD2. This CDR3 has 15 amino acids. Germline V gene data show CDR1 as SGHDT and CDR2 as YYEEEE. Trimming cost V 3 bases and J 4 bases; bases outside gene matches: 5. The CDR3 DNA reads TGTGCCAGCAGCTCCGGGACTAGCCGATACAATGAGCAGTTCTTC. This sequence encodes CASSSGTSRYNEQFF.

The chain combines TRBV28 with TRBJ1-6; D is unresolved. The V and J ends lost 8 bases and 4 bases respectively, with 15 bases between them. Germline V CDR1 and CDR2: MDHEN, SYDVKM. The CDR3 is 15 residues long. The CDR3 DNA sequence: TGTGCCAGCGTTAAAATTCCCCCTTATAATTCACCCCTCCACTTT. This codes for CASVKIPPYNSPLHF.

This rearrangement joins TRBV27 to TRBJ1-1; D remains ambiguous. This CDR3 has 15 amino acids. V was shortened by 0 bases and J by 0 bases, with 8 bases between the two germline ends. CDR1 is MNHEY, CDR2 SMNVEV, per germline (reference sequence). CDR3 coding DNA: TGTGCCAGCAGTTTATCGAACACAATGAACACTGAAGCTTTCTTT. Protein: CASSLSNTMNTEAFF.

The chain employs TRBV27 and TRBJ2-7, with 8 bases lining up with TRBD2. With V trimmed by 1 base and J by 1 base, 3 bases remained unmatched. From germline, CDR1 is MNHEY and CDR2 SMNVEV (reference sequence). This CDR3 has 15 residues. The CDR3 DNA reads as TGTGCCAGCAGTTTATATAGCGGGATGTCCTACGAGCAGTACTTC. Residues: CASSLYSGMSYEQYF.

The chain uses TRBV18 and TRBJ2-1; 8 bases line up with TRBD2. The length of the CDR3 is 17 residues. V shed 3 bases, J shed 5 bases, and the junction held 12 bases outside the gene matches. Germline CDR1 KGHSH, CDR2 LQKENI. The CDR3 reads CASSPYDGGVINNEQFF. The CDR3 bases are TGTGCCAGCTCACCTTATGACGGGGGGGTTATTAACAATGAGCAGTTCTTC.

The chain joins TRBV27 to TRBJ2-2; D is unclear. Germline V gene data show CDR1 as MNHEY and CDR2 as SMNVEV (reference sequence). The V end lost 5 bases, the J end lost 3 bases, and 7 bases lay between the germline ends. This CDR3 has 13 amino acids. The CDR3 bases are TGTGCCAGCAGTCCCTTAGACACCGGGGAGCTGTTTTTT. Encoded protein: CASSPLDTGELFF.

CDR3 residues: CASSFSSGGPWETQYF. CDR3 nucleotide sequence: TGTGCCAGCAGTTTTTCTAGCGGGGGCCCTTGGGAGACCCAGTACTTC. The chain couples TRBV28 to TRBJ2-5; TRBD2 matches 10 bases. Trimming removed 3 bases from V and 5 bases from J; junction bases left unmatched: 9. Germline CDR1 is MDHEN and CDR2 is SYDVKM. This CDR3 has 16 residues.

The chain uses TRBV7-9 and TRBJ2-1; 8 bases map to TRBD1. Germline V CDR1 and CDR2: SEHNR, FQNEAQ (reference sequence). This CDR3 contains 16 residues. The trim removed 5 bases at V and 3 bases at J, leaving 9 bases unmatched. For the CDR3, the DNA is TGTGCCAGCAGCCTTGACAGGGGCCCACTCTACAATGAGCAGTTCTTC. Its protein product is CASSLDRGPLYNEQFF.

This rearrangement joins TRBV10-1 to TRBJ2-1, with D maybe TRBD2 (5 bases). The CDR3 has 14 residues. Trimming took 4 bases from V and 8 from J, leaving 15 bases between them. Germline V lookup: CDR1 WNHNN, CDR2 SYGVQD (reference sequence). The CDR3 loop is CASSVLPAGDEQFF. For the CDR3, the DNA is TGCGCCAGCAGTGTTCTGCCGGCGGGCGATGAGCAGTTCTTC.

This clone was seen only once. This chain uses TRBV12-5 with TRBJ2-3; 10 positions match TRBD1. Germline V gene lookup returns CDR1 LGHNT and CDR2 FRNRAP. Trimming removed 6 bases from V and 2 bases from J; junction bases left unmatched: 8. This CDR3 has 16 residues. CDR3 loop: CASGHDRGLYTDTQYF. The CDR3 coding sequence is TGTGCTAGTGGACACGACAGGGGGCTGTACACAGATACGCAGTATTTT.

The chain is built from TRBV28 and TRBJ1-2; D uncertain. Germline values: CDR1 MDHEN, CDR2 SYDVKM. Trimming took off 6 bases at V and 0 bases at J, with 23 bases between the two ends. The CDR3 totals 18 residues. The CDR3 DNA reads TGTGCCAGCAGCCTGCCGTGGAACGGGGAGTTAGCTAACTATGGCTACACCTTC. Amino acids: CASSLPWNGELANYGYTF.

The CDR3 DNA sequence: TGTGCCAGCAGCTTAGTTAGGGCCGACAATGAGCAGTTCTTC. Amino acid sequence: CASSLVRADNEQFF. This chain uses TRBV11-2 with TRBJ2-1; D ambiguous. V lost 1 base and J lost 5, with 9 bases in between. Germline V gene lookup returns CDR1 SGHAT and CDR2 FQNNGV. This CDR3 spans 14 amino acids. Together with reference TRBV11-2 and TRBJ2-1, the CDR3 gives the full variable domain: EAGVAQSPRYKIIEKRQSVAFWCNPISGHATLYWYQQILGQGPKLLIQFQNNGVVDDSQLPKDRFSAERLKGVDSTLKIQPAKLEDSAVYLCASSLVRADNEQFFGPGTRLTVL.

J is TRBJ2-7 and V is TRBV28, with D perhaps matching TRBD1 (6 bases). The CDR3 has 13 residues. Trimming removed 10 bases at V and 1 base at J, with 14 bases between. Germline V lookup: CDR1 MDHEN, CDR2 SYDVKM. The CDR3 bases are TGTGCCACCACAGGGACACGGTCCTACGAGCAGTACTTC. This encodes CATTGTRSYEQYF.

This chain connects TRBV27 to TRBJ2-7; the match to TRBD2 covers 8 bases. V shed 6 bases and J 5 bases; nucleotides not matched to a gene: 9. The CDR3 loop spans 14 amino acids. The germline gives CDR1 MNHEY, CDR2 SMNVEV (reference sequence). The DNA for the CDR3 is TGTGCCAGCAGCTTGGGACTAGATGGCGACGAGCAGTACTTC. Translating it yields CASSLGLDGDEQYF.

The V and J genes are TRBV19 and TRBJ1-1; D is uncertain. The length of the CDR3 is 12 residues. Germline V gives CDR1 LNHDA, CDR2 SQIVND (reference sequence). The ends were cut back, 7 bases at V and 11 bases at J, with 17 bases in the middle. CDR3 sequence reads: CASTIGGLGAFF. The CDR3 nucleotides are TGTGCCAGTACCATCGGAGGGCTGGGTGCTTTCTTT.

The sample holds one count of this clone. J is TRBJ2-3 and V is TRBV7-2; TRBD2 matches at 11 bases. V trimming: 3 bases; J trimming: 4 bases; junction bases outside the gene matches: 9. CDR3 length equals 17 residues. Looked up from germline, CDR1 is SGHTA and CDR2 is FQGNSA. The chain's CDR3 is CASSFPIAGGGSDTQYF. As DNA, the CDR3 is TGTGCCAGCAGCTTTCCCATAGCGGGAGGGGGTTCAGATACGCAGTATTTT.

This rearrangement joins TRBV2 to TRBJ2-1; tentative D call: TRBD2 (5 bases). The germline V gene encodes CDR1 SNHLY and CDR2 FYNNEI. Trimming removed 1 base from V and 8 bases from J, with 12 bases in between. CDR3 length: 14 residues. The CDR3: CASSEELLADEQFF. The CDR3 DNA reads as TGTGCCAGCAGTGAAGAATTGCTAGCTGATGAGCAGTTCTTC. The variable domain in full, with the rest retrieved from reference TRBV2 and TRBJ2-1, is EPEVTQTPSHQVTQMGQEVILRCVPISNHLYFYWYRQILGQKVEFLVSFYNNEISEKSEIFDDQFSVERPDGSNFTLKIRSTKLEDSAMYFCASSEELLADEQFFGPGTRLTVL.

The CDR3 here is CASSYSWNTDYNEQFF. The CDR3 DNA reads TGTGCCAGCAGTTACTCTTGGAACACGGATTACAATGAGCAGTTCTTC. The genes are TRBV6-5 and TRBJ2-1; no firm D call. The V end was cut by 0 bases, the J end by 4 bases, with 13 bases between. CDR3 length: 16 residues. Germline CDR1 MNHEY, CDR2 SVGAGI.